Shown below are 18 T cell receptor beta chains from a single sample sequenced in a study of blood T cell repertoires in COVID-19. The data were produced by immunoSEQ multiplex PCR, yet TCRdb's version contains in-frame clones alone and is incomplete. The sample lists approximately 61,000 clones, 83% seen once, with about a tenth in the top ten. The material sequenced was peripheral blood. All receptors come from a man in his fifties with COVID-19, enrolled during active disease.

The rearrangement uses TRBV28 and TRBJ1-2, with TRBD1 matching 10 bases. Germline V gene sequence: CDR1 MDHEN, CDR2 SYDVKM. J was trimmed by 5 bases and V by 5 bases; bases with no gene match: 11. This CDR3 region has 16 residues. CDR3 nucleotides: TGTGCCAGCAGTCCGACAGGGGGCTCGGAAGGGTATGGCTACACCTTC. Residues: CASSPTGGSEGYGYTF.

V usage is TRBV19 and J usage is TRBJ2-1; the match to TRBD2 covers 7 bases. Germline V gene lookup returns CDR1 LNHDA and CDR2 SQIVND (reference sequence). CDR3 length equals 15 residues. V was clipped by 3 bases and J by 4 bases; unmatched bases: 6. The CDR3 nucleotides are TGTGCCAGTAGTATTAGGGCTAGCGGTTACAATGAGCAGTTCTTC. This gives the protein CASSIRASGYNEQFF.

The V call is TRBV7-8, the J call TRBJ1-5, with 10 bases identical to TRBD1. J gave up 4 bases and V 7 bases, and 4 bases lay outside the gene matches. This CDR3 has 14 amino acids. From germline, CDR1 is SGHVS and CDR2 FQNEAQ. This chain's CDR3 is CASTRTGGNQPQHF. The CDR3 DNA sequence: TGTGCCAGCACCAGGACAGGGGGGAATCAGCCCCAGCATTTT.

The CDR3 reads CASSRGGSPGELFF. Written as DNA, the CDR3 is TGTGCCAGTTCACGGGGGGGCTCGCCCGGGGAGCTGTTTTTT. J is TRBJ2-2 and V is TRBV6-5; the match to TRBD2 covers 8 bases. J lost 6 bases, V lost 9 bases, and 9 bases had no gene match. CDR1 and CDR2 (germline): MNHEY, SVGAGI. The length of the CDR3 is 14 residues.

This clone was recorded only once. V usage is TRBV19 and J usage is TRBJ2-5, with unresolved D. CDR1 is LNHDA and CDR2 is SQIVND in the germline V gene (reference sequence). This CDR3 spans 15 amino acids. V lost 5 bases to trimming and J lost 5 bases, with 18 bases between them. The CDR3 DNA is TGTGCCAGTAGTGCCTACCGGGTCTCTAGGGAGACCCAGTACTTC. Amino acid sequence: CASSAYRVSRETQYF.

The J gene is TRBJ2-4, the V gene TRBV7-3, with TRBD2 matching 8 bases. The CDR3 runs 14 residues. Germline CDR1 and CDR2: SGHTA and FQGTGA. V lost 5 bases, J lost 4 bases, and 4 bases stayed unmatched. As DNA, the CDR3 is TGTGCCAGCAGCATCTCGGGGGGGAAAAACATTCAGTACTTC. Encoded protein: CASSISGGKNIQYF.

The V and J genes are TRBV9 and TRBJ2-1; tentative D call: TRBD1 (5 bases). The germline CDR1 and CDR2 sequences are SGDLS and YYNGEE. V lost 0 bases and J 3 bases, leaving 10 bases between the germline ends. This CDR3 is 15 amino acids long. The CDR3 nucleotides read TGTGCCAGCAGCGTAGAGGGGTGGGACTACAATGAGCAGTTCTTC. As protein: CASSVEGWDYNEQFF. The variable domain in full, with the rest retrieved from reference TRBV9 and TRBJ2-1, is DSGVTQTPKHLITATGQRVTLRCSPRSGDLSVYWYQQSLDQGLQFLIQYYNGEERAKGNILERFSAQQFPDLHSELNLSSLELGDSALYFCASSVEGWDYNEQFFGPGTRLTVL.

The CDR3 DNA is TGTGCCAGCAGCGCGGACAGGAGCTATGGCTACACCTTC. Its protein is CASSADRSYGYTF. The chain links TRBV2 to TRBJ1-2, with 7 bases lining up with TRBD1. The V segment lost 6 bases and the J segment 4 bases; nucleotides outside the gene matches: 5. The V gene's germline CDR1 is SNHLY and CDR2 FYNNEI. There are 13 residues in the CDR3.

V is TRBV18 and J is TRBJ1-3; TRBD1 is a possible D gene (6 bases). The CDR3 sequence is 16 residues long. Trimming shortened V by 1 base and J by 0 bases, and 10 bases separated the two germline ends. CDR1 and CDR2 from the germline V gene are KGHSH and LQKENI. CDR3 coding DNA: TGTGCCAGCTCACCACGGACAGAGAGCTCTGGAAACACCATATATTTT. The encoded protein is CASSPRTESSGNTIYF.

This CDR3 is CASSPHREAGGYTF. DNA of the CDR3: TGTGCCAGCAGCCCCCACCGGGAGGCAGGCGGCTACACCTTC. V and J are TRBV6-5 and TRBJ1-2, with D hard to call. CDR1 is MNHEY, CDR2 SVGAGI, per germline. V was trimmed by 6 bases and J by 8 bases, leaving 19 bases between them. The CDR3 sequence is 14 residues long.

The V gene is TRBV7-3, the J gene TRBJ2-3, with a weak D call TRBD2 (5 bases). CDR3 length: 14 amino acids. CDR1 and CDR2 (germline): SGHTA, FQGTGA. Trimming pared 5 bases from V and 1 base from J, leaving 10 bases between. The CDR3 region is CASSASLRTDTQYF. In DNA, the CDR3 is TGTGCCAGCAGCGCTAGCCTGCGCACAGATACGCAGTATTTT.

V and J are TRBV20-1 and TRBJ1-6; perhaps TRBD1 as D (6 bases). The CDR3 is 15 amino acids. CDR1 and CDR2 (germline): DFQATT, SNEGSKA (reference sequence). The V end was cut by 3 bases, the J end by 8 bases, with 17 bases between. The chain's CDR3 is CSASGRQEAYSPLHF. The CDR3 coding sequence is TGCAGTGCTAGTGGGAGACAGGAGGCTTATTCACCCCTCCACTTT.

This clone is a singleton in its sample. The chain is built from TRBV30 and TRBJ2-7; a weak D match, TRBD1 (6 bases). This CDR3 has 14 residues. V shed 6 bases and J shed 4 bases, with 19 bases lying between them. Germline lookup yields CDR1 GTSNPN and CDR2 SVGIG (reference sequence). The CDR3 region has the DNA TGTGCCTGTGTGAGGGCAGGGGAGTATTACGAGCAGTACTTC. This gives the protein CACVRAGEYYEQYF.

The chain is built from TRBV7-2 and TRBJ2-4, with 7 bases identical to TRBD1. Germline V gene lookup returns CDR1 SGHTA and CDR2 FQGNSA. The CDR3 is 16 residues long. With 2 bases clipped from V and 0 bases from J, the junction kept 4 bases outside the gene matches. The CDR3 here is CASSLTGEPAKNIQYF. CDR3 nucleotide sequence: TGTGCCAGCAGCTTAACAGGGGAACCAGCCAAAAACATTCAGTACTTC.

The chain combines TRBV4-1 with TRBJ2-7; D perhaps matches TRBD1 (6 bases). Germline V gene data show CDR1 as MGHRA and CDR2 as YSYEKL. The CDR3 is 15 amino acids. The ends were cut back, 4 bases at V and 3 bases at J, with 16 bases in the middle. CDR3 sequence: CASSRLLGGRYEQYF. CDR3 nucleotide sequence: TGCGCCAGCAGCCGGCTTCTTGGGGGCCGCTACGAGCAGTACTTC.

By sample share, this clone is medium-sized. The chain links TRBV27 to TRBJ1-1; no clear D. Germline values: CDR1 MNHEY, CDR2 SMNVEV (reference sequence). The germline V and J ends were trimmed by 3 bases and 5 bases, with 13 bases remaining between them. There are 14 residues in the CDR3. DNA of the CDR3: TGTGCCAGCAGTTTCAACCCGGGAGGGACTGAAGCTTTCTTT. Translating it yields CASSFNPGGTEAFF.

The chain employs TRBV9 and TRBJ2-3; D unresolved. This CDR3 is built from 13 residues. Between the trimmed V and J ends, which lost 3 bases and 6 bases, there was a span of 11 bases. The V gene's germline CDR1 is SGDLS and CDR2 YYNGEE. In nucleotides, the CDR3 is TGTGCCAGCAGCGGCGAAGCCCGGGATACGCAGTATTTT. Amino acid sequence: CASSGEARDTQYF.

The rearrangement links TRBV20-1 to TRBJ2-1, with 8 bases identical to TRBD2. Germline CDR1 reads DFQATT; CDR2 reads SNEGSKA (reference sequence). This CDR3 has 16 amino acids. Trimming took 3 bases from V and 4 from J; bases not matched to a gene: 11. CDR3 DNA sequence: TGCAGTGCTAGTTCTAGCGGGCCTGTACTGTACAATGAGCAGTTCTTC. This sequence encodes CSASSSGPVLYNEQFF.